This is a list of T cell receptor beta chains from one sample in a study of molecular identifiers for immune sequencing clone quantification. TCRdb ran MiXCR on the PCR reads and lists one entry per CDR3 protein. The data contain 300,000 to 400,000 distinct CDR3 sequences, about a fifth of them singletons. The sequencing sample was made of naive CD8+ T cells from blood, with Jurkat cell RNA spiked in. The receptor source for this set is a human donor in good health. Some libraries in this study had Jurkat cell RNA spiked in. Each CDR3 is given with its conserved first and last residue. Fields, in order: CDR3 DNA, CDR3 protein, clone size, J gene, D gene, V gene. D genes are given only for firm matches. Clone size is not always given. Where it is, it says once, few, many or a class for expanded clones.

TGTGCCAGCAGGACAATTGAGGTCGGGGAAGCTTTCTTT,CASRTIEVGEAFF,many,TRBJ1-1,NA,TRBV6-2/TRBV6-3
TGCAGTGCTAGAGTACTGGACACCGGGGAGCTGTTTTTT,CSARVLDTGELFF,many,TRBJ2-2,NA,TRBV20-1
TGTGCCAGCGGCTCTAGCGGTAGCACAGATACGCAGTATTTT,CASGSSGSTDTQYF,NA,TRBJ2-3,TRBD2,TRBV7-9
TGTGCCAGCAGGATCAAGCGGGAGCCCACAGATACGCAGTATTTT,CASRIKREPTDTQYF,few,TRBJ2-3,TRBD2,TRBV2
TGTGCCTGGAGTGAGGGGACCCTCGAGCAGTACTTC,CAWSEGTLEQYF,few,TRBJ2-7,NA,TRBV30
TGCAGTGCTAGAGATTGGGGACAGGTGAACACCGGGGAGCTGTTTTTT,CSARDWGQVNTGELFF,many,TRBJ2-2,TRBD1,TRBV20-1
TGCGCCAGCAGCTTGGGAGGTCGGGAGGCCAAAAATATTCAGTACTTC,CASSLGGREAKNIQYF,many,TRBJ2-4,TRBD2,TRBV5-1
TGTGCCAGCAGCTCCTGGGGGACTTACACAGATACGCAGTATTTT,CASSSWGTYTDTQYF,many,TRBJ2-3,NA,TRBV11-2
TGTGCCAGTAGCGGGGGGGCAGGAGATACGCAGTATTTT,CASSGGAGDTQYF,many,TRBJ2-3,TRBD2,TRBV9
TGTGCCAGCAAGTACAGGGGATCAAAGGGCCAAGAGACCCAGTACTTC,CASKYRGSKGQETQYF,many,TRBJ2-5,TRBD1,TRBV28
TGTGCCAGCAGTTTCTATGGGTTGAACACTGAAGCTTTCTTT,CASSFYGLNTEAFF,NA,TRBJ1-1,NA,TRBV12-3/TRBV12-4
TGCAGCGTTGGGACAGGGGGCCCCGGGGAGCTGTTTTTT,CSVGTGGPGELFF,many,TRBJ2-2,TRBD1,TRBV29-1
TGTGCCAGCAGCTTTTTTTCTGGGGCCAACGTCCAGACTTTC,CASSFFSGANVQTF,NA,TRBJ2-6,NA,TRBV5-6
TGCGCCAGCAGCCCACACAGGGGGGCCTACGAGCAGTACTTC,CASSPHRGAYEQYF,many,TRBJ2-7,TRBD1,TRBV4-3
TGCAGCGTTGCCTACACTAGCGGGAGGGCCGATGAGCAGTTCTTC,CSVAYTSGRADEQFF,few,TRBJ2-1,TRBD2,TRBV29-1
TGTGCCAGCAGCCCTCCCGGGGCCTCCTACGAGCAGTACTTC,CASSPPGASYEQYF,few,TRBJ2-7,NA,TRBV6-2/TRBV6-3
TGTGCCAGCAGTTTTAAGGGGATCAGCCACGAGCAGTACTTC,CASSFKGISHEQYF,NA,TRBJ2-7,NA,TRBV6-2/TRBV6-3
TGTGCCAGCAGCCAGTTCCGAGTCGGACCCACAGATACGCAGTATTTT,CASSQFRVGPTDTQYF,few,TRBJ2-3,NA,TRBV11-2
TGTGCCAGCAGCCAAGATCCCGCGGGAGGCTCCTACAATGAGCAGTTCTTC,CASSQDPAGGSYNEQFF,few,TRBJ2-1,TRBD2,TRBV3-1
TGCAGCGCCAGGGACAGCAACTATGGCTACACCTTC,CSARDSNYGYTF,many,TRBJ1-2,TRBD1,TRBV29-1
TGTGCCAGCAGCATTACAGGGGCTTGGCGCGAGCAGTACTTC,CASSITGAWREQYF,NA,TRBJ2-7,TRBD1,TRBV7-2